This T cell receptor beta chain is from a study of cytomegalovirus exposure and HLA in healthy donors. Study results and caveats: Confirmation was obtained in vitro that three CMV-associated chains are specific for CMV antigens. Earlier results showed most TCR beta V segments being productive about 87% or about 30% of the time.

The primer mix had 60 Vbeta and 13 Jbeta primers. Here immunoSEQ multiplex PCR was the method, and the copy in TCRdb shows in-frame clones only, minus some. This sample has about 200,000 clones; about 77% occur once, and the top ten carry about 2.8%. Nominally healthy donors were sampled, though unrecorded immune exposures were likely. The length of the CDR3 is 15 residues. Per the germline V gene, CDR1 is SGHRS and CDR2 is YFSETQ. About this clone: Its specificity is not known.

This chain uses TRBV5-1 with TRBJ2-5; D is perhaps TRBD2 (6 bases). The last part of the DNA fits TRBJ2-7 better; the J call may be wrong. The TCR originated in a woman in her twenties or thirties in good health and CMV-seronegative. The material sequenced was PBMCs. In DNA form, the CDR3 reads TGCGCCAGCAGCTTGGCCGGGGGACGCTCCTACGAGCAGTACTTC. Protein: CASSLAGGRSYEQYF.